The 32 T cell receptor beta chains listed next were all sequenced from one sample in a study of pediatric ulcerative colitis. TCRdb's table, derived via immunoSEQ multiplex PCR, lists solely in-frame clones and lacks some. The sample gives about 60,000 clones, 80% to 90% of which show up once; about 1.5% is in the top ten. Sequenced material: blood. These receptors all stem from a boy aged 10-17 years who was a control in a study of pediatric ulcerative colitis.

In its sample, this clone was seen once. The chain combines TRBV27 with TRBJ2-7; TRBD2 might be the D (6 bases). CDR1 and CDR2 from the germline V gene are MNHEY and SMNVEV (reference sequence). The V end was cut by 6 bases, the J end by 2 bases, with 11 bases between. The CDR3 sequence is 13 residues long. CDR3 protein: CASRPGGAYEQYF. In nucleotides, the CDR3 is TGTGCCAGCAGGCCAGGCGGGGCCTACGAGCAGTACTTC.

The chain employs TRBV6-1 and TRBJ1-6; D is unclear. Trimming removed 2 bases at V and 7 bases at J, with 12 bases between. Germline assignment: CDR1 MNHNS and CDR2 SASEGT. CDR3 length equals 15 residues. The CDR3 region has the DNA TGTGCCAGCAGTGAACTTCCGGGGAGCAATTCACCCCTCCACTTT. It translates to CASSELPGSNSPLHF.

V gene TRBV6-5 combines with J gene TRBJ2-7; 7 positions match TRBD1. Trimming at V came to 6 bases and at J to 6 bases, leaving 2 bases not matched to a gene. CDR1 MNHEY and CDR2 SVGAGI come from the germline V gene. CDR3 length equals 11 residues. The CDR3 loop is CASSPGGEQYF. CDR3 sequence (DNA): TGTGCCAGCAGCCCAGGGGGCGAGCAGTACTTC.

In regard to this clone: One junction end does not reproduce the germline sequence, and a read error may be involved. J is TRBJ1-5 and V is TRBV4-1; 7 bases are a match to TRBD1. The CDR3 consists of 19 residues. CDR1 and CDR2 (germline): MGHRA, YSYEKL. In nucleotides, the CDR3 is TGCGTCAGCAGCCGAAGGGGAACCGGGACAGCAACTAGCAATCAGCCCCAGCATTTT. Translated: CVSSRRGTGTATSNQPQHF.

Written as DNA, the CDR3 is TGCGCCAGCAGTCTGGCCACCACCGGGGAGCTGTTTTTT. Its protein is CASSLATTGELFF. The chain recombines TRBV5-1 with TRBJ2-2; D is unresolved. The V gene lost 5 bases and the J gene lost 4 bases, with 9 bases spanning the gap. The CDR3 loop spans 13 amino acids. Germline V gives CDR1 SGHRS, CDR2 YFSETQ.

This chain joins TRBV4-2 and TRBJ2-1; a possible D gene is TRBD1 (6 bases). This CDR3 has 14 residues. From germline, CDR1 is LGHNA and CDR2 YNFKEQ. V lost 4 bases and J 8 bases, leaving 15 bases between the germline ends. CDR3 bases: TGTGCCAGCAGCCCTTGGGGGCTAAGGGATGAGCAGTTCTTC. As protein: CASSPWGLRDEQFF.

The J gene is TRBJ1-1, the V gene TRBV5-8, with D possibly matching TRBD1 (6 bases). V was trimmed by 2 bases and J by 6 bases, leaving 14 bases between them. The CDR3 totals 14 residues. The germline V gene has CDR1 SGHTS and CDR2 YDEGEE. The CDR3 region is CASSFGGRYAEAFF. In nucleotides, the CDR3 is TGTGCCAGCAGCTTCGGGGGGCGTTACGCTGAAGCTTTCTTT. The whole variable domain, filled in from reference TRBV5-8 and TRBJ1-1, reads EAGVTQSPTHLIKTRGQQATLRCSPISGHTSVYWYQQALGLGLQFLLWYDEGEERNRGNFPPRFSGRQFPNYSSELNVNALELEDSALYLCASSFGGRYAEAFFGQGTRLTVV.

This chain links TRBV29-1 with TRBJ2-7, with D tentatively TRBD1 (5 bases). The germline V gene encodes CDR1 SQVTM and CDR2 ANQGSEA. The CDR3 extends over 13 amino acids. V gave up 1 base and J gave up 6 bases, with 13 bases separating them. The CDR3 here is CSVEVAGMGEQYF. DNA for the CDR3: TGCAGCGTTGAAGTCGCAGGGATGGGCGAGCAGTACTTC.

The chain couples TRBV4-1 to TRBJ2-7; 7 bases are a match to TRBD2. CDR3 length: 15 amino acids. From germline, CDR1 is MGHRA and CDR2 YSYEKL. The trim removed 8 bases at V and 2 bases at J, leaving 12 bases unmatched. CDR3 in amino acids: CASRREGSKTYEQYF. In DNA, the CDR3 is TGCGCCAGCCGGAGGGAGGGGTCGAAGACCTACGAGCAGTACTTC.

This sequence joins TRBV10-1 and TRBJ2-2; D not resolved. Trimming pared 10 bases from V and 4 bases from J, leaving 7 bases between. This CDR3 is 11 amino acids long. Germline lookup yields CDR1 WNHNN and CDR2 SYGVQD (reference sequence). Here the CDR3 reads CATLGTGELFF. Here the CDR3 DNA reads TGCGCCACCCTCGGCACCGGGGAGCTGTTTTTT.

The chain is built from TRBV6-6 and TRBJ1-2; the match to TRBD1 covers 9 bases. Germline CDR1 reads MNHNY; CDR2 reads SVGAGI (reference sequence). The CDR3 has 14 residues. With 6 bases clipped from V and 4 bases from J, the junction kept 6 bases outside the gene matches. CDR3 bases: TGTGCCAGCAGCTGGACAGGGGATATCTATGGCTACACCTTC. It specifies CASSWTGDIYGYTF.

The V call is TRBV7-9, the J call TRBJ1-2, with unresolved D. Per germline, CDR1 SEHNR and CDR2 FQNEAQ (reference sequence). The CDR3 covers 12 residues. Trimming left V 5 bases short and J 5 bases short, with 9 bases between. The CDR3 DNA reads TGTGCCAGCAGCCGTCAGGAGTATGGCTACACCTTC. It yields the protein CASSRQEYGYTF.

The V gene is TRBV14, the J gene TRBJ2-4; TRBD2 is a possible D gene (6 bases). Germline loops: CDR1 SGHDN, CDR2 FVKESK. Trimming stripped 0 bases from V and 1 base from J, with 7 bases between. The CDR3 consists of 15 residues. This CDR3 is CASSQERGAKNIQYF. The CDR3 DNA reads TGTGCCAGCAGCCAAGAACGGGGGGCCAAAAACATTCAGTACTTC.

The rearrangement uses TRBV6-1 and TRBJ1-5; D is ambiguous. Germline CDR1 reads MNHNS; CDR2 reads SASEGT. Trimming removed 1 base from V and 4 bases from J, with 5 bases in between. The CDR3 is made up of 13 amino acids. The CDR3 nucleotides read TGTGCCAGCAGTGAAGGGGGAAATCAGCCCCAGCATTTT. This translates into CASSEGGNQPQHF.

CDR3: CAISPGQQETQYF. The CDR3, as DNA: TGTGCCATCAGCCCGGGACAGCAAGAGACCCAGTACTTC. V gene TRBV10-3 combines with J gene TRBJ2-5; 7 nucleotides agree with TRBD1. CDR3 length equals 13 residues. Germline V gives CDR1 ENHRY, CDR2 SYGVKD. The V and J ends lost 6 bases and 2 bases, in that order; junction bases with no gene match: 3.

V usage is TRBV5-1 and J usage is TRBJ2-1, with D unclear. Germline loops: CDR1 SGHRS, CDR2 YFSETQ. This CDR3 contains 14 residues. V was trimmed by 4 bases and J by 4 bases, leaving 12 bases between them. This CDR3 reads CASSTHQEYNEQFF. The CDR3, as DNA: TGCGCCAGCAGCACCCACCAGGAGTACAATGAGCAGTTCTTC.

This rearrangement joins TRBV6-1 to TRBJ2-7; D remains unclear. The CDR3 contains 14 residues. V gave up 2 bases and J gave up 1 base, with 9 bases separating them. Germline V gives CDR1 MNHNS, CDR2 SASEGT. The CDR3 loop reads CASSELIPSYEQYF. CDR3 nucleotide sequence: TGTGCCAGCAGTGAACTTATTCCTTCCTACGAGCAGTACTTC.

This clone was counted a single time. The chain couples TRBV7-6 to TRBJ2-6; perhaps TRBD2 as D (6 bases). CDR3 length equals 16 residues. CDR1 is SGHVS and CDR2 is FNYEAQ in the germline V gene. Trimming took 1 base from V and 2 from J, leaving 9 bases between them. Written as DNA, the CDR3 is TGTGCCAGCAGCTTAGAGGCGGGACCTGGGGCCAACGTCCTGACTTTC. It specifies CASSLEAGPGANVLTF.

The chain uses TRBV19 and TRBJ2-6; D gene ambiguous. Trimming took off 4 bases at V and 0 bases at J, with 7 bases between the two ends. Germline values: CDR1 LNHDA, CDR2 SQIVND (reference sequence). The CDR3 is made up of 15 amino acids. The chain's CDR3 is CASSTGPSGANVLTF. CDR3 sequence (DNA): TGTGCCAGTAGTACAGGCCCCTCTGGGGCCAACGTCCTGACTTTC.

The rearrangement joins TRBV6-5 to TRBJ1-2; TRBD1 matches at 8 bases. The CDR3 totals 15 residues. CDR1 MNHEY and CDR2 SVGAGI come from the germline V gene. The V gene end was trimmed by 6 bases and the J gene end by 0 bases; junction bases not matched to a gene: 6. The CDR3 DNA reads TGTGCCAGCAGAGACGGACAGGGAGCTAACTATGGCTACACCTTC. It translates to CASRDGQGANYGYTF.

This chain links TRBV11-2 with TRBJ2-7; 10 positions match TRBD1. The CDR3 loop spans 18 amino acids. CDR1 is SGHAT, CDR2 FQNNGV, per germline. The junction had 19 bases not matched to a gene; V was cut back by 7 bases and J by 4 bases. The CDR3 region has the DNA TGTGCCAGCATAGGGGGATCCCCCTCCGGGACAGGGGTTTACGAGCAGTACTTC. As protein: CASIGGSPSGTGVYEQYF.

The chain joins TRBV6-5 to TRBJ2-3; D not resolved. Trimming removed 0 bases from V and 2 bases from J, with 6 bases in between. This CDR3 has 14 amino acids. Germline CDR1 is MNHEY and CDR2 is SVGAGI. CDR3 DNA: TGTGCCAGCAGTTACTCGGTCTACACAGATACGCAGTATTTT. Protein sequence: CASSYSVYTDTQYF.

The chain carries TRBV29-1 and TRBJ2-5; TRBD2 matches at 14 bases. Germline V gene data show CDR1 as SQVTM and CDR2 as ANQGSEA. Trimming at V came to 5 bases and at J to 5 bases, leaving 10 bases not matched to a gene. CDR3 size: 16 residues. The CDR3 region is CSVRVGLAGGRETQYF. The DNA for the CDR3 is TGCAGCGTTCGAGTCGGACTAGCGGGAGGCCGGGAGACCCAGTACTTC.

The chain combines TRBV19 with TRBJ2-7; 7 bases match TRBD2. Germline loops: CDR1 LNHDA, CDR2 SQIVND (reference sequence). There are 13 residues in the CDR3. Trimming took 4 bases from V and 0 from J; bases not matched to a gene: 0. Here the CDR3 reads CASSTSGSYEQYF. CDR3 nucleotides: TGTGCCAGTAGTACTAGCGGCTCCTACGAGCAGTACTTC. Full variable domain (remainder filled in from reference TRBV19 and TRBJ2-7): DGGITQSPKYLFRKEGQNVTLSCEQNLNHDAMYWYRQDPGQGLRLIYYSQIVNDFQKGDIAEGYSVSREKKESFPLTVTSAQKNPTAFYLCASSTSGSYEQYFGPGTRLTVT.

The V gene is TRBV28, the J gene TRBJ2-7; D gene uncertain. The CDR3 totals 12 residues. Germline values: CDR1 MDHEN, CDR2 SYDVKM. Trimming took off 2 bases at V and 6 bases at J, with 8 bases between the two ends. The CDR3 region is CASSLGSLEQYF. The CDR3 region has the DNA TGTGCCAGCAGTTTAGGTTCACTCGAGCAGTACTTC. The full variable domain, its missing parts supplied by reference TRBV28 and TRBJ2-7, is DVKVTQSSRYLVKRTGEKVFLECVQDMDHENMFWYRQDPGLGLRLIYFSYDVKMKEKGDIPEGYSVSREKKERFSLILESASTNQTSMYLCASSLGSLEQYFGPGTRLTVT.

The rearrangement uses TRBV28 and TRBJ2-7; TRBD1 might be the D (6 bases). Germline lookup yields CDR1 MDHEN and CDR2 SYDVKM. V lost 2 bases and J 4 bases, leaving 12 bases between the germline ends. The CDR3 consists of 14 residues. The CDR3 reads CASSLHGQPYEQYF. The CDR3, as DNA: TGTGCCAGCAGTTTACACGGACAGCCTTACGAGCAGTACTTC.

This clone was recorded a few times. The genes are TRBV7-2 and TRBJ1-2; the D is unclear. Germline CDR1 SGHTA, CDR2 FQGNSA. V was shortened by 6 bases and J by 6 bases, with 11 bases between the two germline ends. The CDR3 runs 12 residues. CDR3 sequence reads: CASSWREDGYTF. CDR3 bases: TGTGCCAGCAGTTGGAGAGAGGATGGCTACACCTTC. The complete variable domain, with remaining parts taken from reference TRBV7-2 and TRBJ1-2, reads GAGVSQSPSNKVTEKGKDVELRCDPISGHTALYWYRQSLGQGLEFLIYFQGNSAPDKSGLPSDRFSAERTGGSVSTLTIQRTQQEDSAVYLCASSWREDGYTFGSGTRLTVV.

The V call is TRBV18, the J call TRBJ2-1, with D unclear. The CDR3 runs to 13 residues. V was clipped by 3 bases and J by 0 bases, with 3 bases between them. Germline-derived CDR1 and CDR2 are KGHSH and LQKENI. The CDR3 is CASSPNSYNEQFF. The CDR3 coding sequence is TGTGCCAGCTCACCTAACTCCTACAATGAGCAGTTCTTC.

V gene TRBV6-1 combines with J gene TRBJ1-5; D remains ambiguous. Trimming removed 5 bases from V and 5 bases from J, with 10 bases in between. Per germline, CDR1 MNHNS and CDR2 SASEGT. The CDR3 contains 13 residues. CDR3 loop: CASSSSDYQPQHF. The CDR3 coding sequence is TGTGCCAGCAGTTCCTCGGACTATCAGCCCCAGCATTTT.

The J gene is TRBJ2-7, the V gene TRBV4-1, with D perhaps TRBD2 (6 bases). V was cut by 1 base and J by 0 bases, with 10 bases left in between. The CDR3 runs to 15 residues. The germline gives CDR1 MGHRA, CDR2 YSYEKL. CDR3 amino acids: CASSQAGVTSYEQYF. Here the CDR3 DNA reads TGCGCCAGCAGCCAAGCGGGAGTAACCTCCTACGAGCAGTACTTC.

This clone has just one count. The chain employs TRBV5-6 and TRBJ2-1; TRBD2 aligns across 9 bases. J lost 3 bases, V lost 5 bases, and 9 bases had no gene match. Germline CDR1 is SGHDT and CDR2 is YYEEEE. The CDR3 spans 16 residues. CDR3 loop: CASSRLAEKYYNEQFF. CDR3 nucleotides: TGTGCCAGCAGTCGACTAGCGGAGAAATACTACAATGAGCAGTTCTTC.

The chain links TRBV10-3 to TRBJ2-2; TRBD1 agrees at 9 bases. Looked up from germline, CDR1 is ENHRY and CDR2 is SYGVKD. CDR3 length equals 16 residues. V was clipped by 6 bases and J by 4 bases; unmatched bases: 9. The CDR3 DNA reads TGTGCCATCAGATTGACAGGGGGATTACTCACCGGGGAGCTGTTTTTT. It codes for CAIRLTGGLLTGELFF.